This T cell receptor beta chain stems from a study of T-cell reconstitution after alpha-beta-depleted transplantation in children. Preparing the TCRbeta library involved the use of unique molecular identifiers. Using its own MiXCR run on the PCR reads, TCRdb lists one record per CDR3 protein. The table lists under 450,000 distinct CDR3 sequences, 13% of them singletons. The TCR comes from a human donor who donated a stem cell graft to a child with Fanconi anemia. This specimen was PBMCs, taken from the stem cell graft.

CDR3 residues: CASKLPGTQYF. CDR3 nucleotides: TGTGCCAGCAAACTCCCCGGGACCCAGTACTTC. The rearrangement uses TRBV2 and TRBJ2-5; D is ambiguous. V lost 7 bases and J lost 7, with 10 bases in between. CDR1 SNHLY and CDR2 FYNNEI come from the germline V gene. The CDR3 has 11 residues.